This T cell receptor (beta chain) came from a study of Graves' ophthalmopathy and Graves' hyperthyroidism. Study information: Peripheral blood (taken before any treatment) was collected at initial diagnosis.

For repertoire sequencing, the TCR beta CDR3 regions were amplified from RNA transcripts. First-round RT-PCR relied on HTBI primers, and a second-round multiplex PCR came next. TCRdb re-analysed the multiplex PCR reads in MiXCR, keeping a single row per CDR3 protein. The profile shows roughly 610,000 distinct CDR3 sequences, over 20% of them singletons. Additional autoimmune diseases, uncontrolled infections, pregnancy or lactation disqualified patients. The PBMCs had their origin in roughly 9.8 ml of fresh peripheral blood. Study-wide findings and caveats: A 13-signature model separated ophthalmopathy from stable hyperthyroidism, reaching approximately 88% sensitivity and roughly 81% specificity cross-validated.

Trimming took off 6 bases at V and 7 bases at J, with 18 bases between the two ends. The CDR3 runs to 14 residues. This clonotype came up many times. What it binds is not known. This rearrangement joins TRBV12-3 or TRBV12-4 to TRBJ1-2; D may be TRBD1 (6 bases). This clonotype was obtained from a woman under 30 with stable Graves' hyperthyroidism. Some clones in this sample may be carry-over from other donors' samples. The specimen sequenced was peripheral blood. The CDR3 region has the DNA TGTGCCAGCAGCCCTTTGGGACATATCGCTGGCTACACCTTC. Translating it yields CASSPLGHIAGYTF.